The 18 T cell receptor beta chains presented below share a single source sample, sequenced in a study of T cell responses to AZD1222 COVID-19 vaccine. The assay was immunoSEQ multiplex PCR, and TCRdb's table has in-frame clones only and misses some. The table shows some 120,000 clones, with 91% occurring only once. The sequencing here drew on peripheral blood, taken on day 0 of AZD1222 vaccination. These TCRs come from an adult in good health.

A single count supports this clone. The rearrangement uses TRBV9 and TRBJ1-6; 8 bases are shared with TRBD1. V trimming: 5 bases; J trimming: 9 bases; junction bases outside the gene matches: 7. Germline loops: CDR1 SGDLS, CDR2 YYNGEE. The CDR3 loop spans 14 amino acids. The DNA for the CDR3 is TGTGCCAGCAGTACCGGACAGGGCGGTTCACCCCTCCACTTT. This sequence encodes CASSTGQGGSPLHF. Combining the CDR3 with reference TRBV9 and TRBJ1-6 gives the whole variable domain DSGVTQTPKHLITATGQRVTLRCSPRSGDLSVYWYQQSLDQGLQFLIQYYNGEERAKGNILERFSAQQFPDLHSELNLSSLELGDSALYFCASSTGQGGSPLHFGNGTRLTVT.

The chain couples TRBV6-2 or TRBV6-3 to TRBJ2-2, with TRBD2 identical over 8 bases. CDR3 length: 16 residues. CDR1 MNHEY and CDR2 SVGEGT come from the germline V gene. V shed 0 bases, J shed 7 bases, and the junction held 7 bases outside the gene matches. Here the CDR3 DNA reads TGTGCCAGCAGTTACTCTATCGGGGGGGATCTCGGGGAGCTGTTTTTT. Translating it yields CASSYSIGGDLGELFF.

The CDR3 DNA is TGTGCCAGCTCACCAAGCGCGAGGAATGAGCAGTTCTTC. It yields the protein CASSPSARNEQFF. V is TRBV18 and J is TRBJ2-1, with no clear D. The V end was cut by 2 bases, the J end by 7 bases, with 9 bases between. Germline values: CDR1 KGHSH, CDR2 LQKENI. The CDR3 covers 13 residues. Full variable domain (remainder filled in from reference TRBV18 and TRBJ2-1): NAGVMQNPRHLVRRRGQEARLRCSPMKGHSHVYWYRQLPEEGLKFMVYLQKENIIDESGMPKERFSAEFPKEGPSILRIQQVVRGDSAAYFCASSPSARNEQFFGPGTRLTVL.

This chain uses TRBV4-2 with TRBJ2-7; TRBD1 matches at 10 bases. Germline trimming cut 0 bases from V and 4 bases from J; bases unmatched to any gene: 6. CDR1 and CDR2 from the germline V gene are LGHNA and YNFKEQ. The CDR3 has 16 residues. In DNA, the CDR3 is TGTGCCAGCAGCCAAGATCCGGACAGGGGGACTTACGAGCAGTACTTC. Amino acids: CASSQDPDRGTYEQYF.

DNA for the CDR3: TGTGCCAGCATTCGTGGGCAGGGGGGATCCGAGCAGTACTTC. This translates into CASIRGQGGSEQYF. V gene TRBV6-5 combines with J gene TRBJ2-7; the D gene is possibly TRBD1 (7 bases). Germline V CDR1 and CDR2: MNHEY, SVGAGI. Between the trimmed V and J ends, which lost 7 bases and 6 bases, there was a span of 19 bases. The CDR3 runs to 14 residues.

The chain links TRBV18 to TRBJ1-6; D might be TRBD1 (6 bases). Germline CDR1 KGHSH, CDR2 LQKENI. The CDR3 extends over 17 amino acids. V dropped 3 bases and J dropped 7 bases, with 19 bases sitting between them. The CDR3 reads CASSPLGGQGPNSPLHF. The DNA for the CDR3 is TGTGCCAGCTCACCCCTTGGGGGGCAGGGGCCGAATTCACCCCTCCACTTT.

This sequence joins TRBV11-2 and TRBJ2-2; 12 positions match TRBD2. This CDR3 has 18 residues. The V gene end was trimmed by 3 bases and the J gene end by 1 base; junction bases not matched to a gene: 6. Germline lookup yields CDR1 SGHAT and CDR2 FQNNGV. CDR3 region: CASSFPSGGAKNTGELFF. In DNA form, the CDR3 reads TGTGCCAGCAGCTTTCCTAGCGGGGGGGCCAAGAACACCGGGGAGCTGTTTTTT.

This clone was observed a few times. This chain links TRBV6-1 with TRBJ1-2; TRBD1 is a possible D gene (5 bases). Germline CDR1 MNHNS, CDR2 SASEGT. This CDR3 spans 15 amino acids. With 1 base removed from V and 4 bases from J, the gap between germline ends came to 13 bases. The CDR3 DNA is TGTGCCAGCAGTGAAGGGGCAGGGCTGACCTATGGCTACACCTTC. Translation: CASSEGAGLTYGYTF.

The CDR3 loop is CATSDSGTGGNYGYTF. The DNA of the CDR3 is TGTGCCACCAGTGATTCCGGGACAGGGGGCAACTATGGCTACACCTTC. This chain joins TRBV24-1 and TRBJ1-2; 12 bases map to TRBD1. CDR1 is KGHDR and CDR2 is SFDVKD in the germline V gene. With 2 bases clipped from V and 2 bases from J, the junction kept 2 bases outside the gene matches. The length of the CDR3 is 16 residues.

This sequence joins TRBV21-1 and TRBJ1-3; the D call in the table, TRBD1, was not verified against the DNA. TRBV21-1 is listed as a pseudogene. This CDR3 is 17 amino acids long. CDR3 bases: TGTGCCAGCAGCAAAGGACAGGGGTTAATTTGTGGAAACACCATATATTTT. Translated, it gives CASSKGQGLICGNTIYF.

This clone has a single count. Other DNA sequences from this sample encode an identical CDR3 as well. The chain uses TRBV5-1 and TRBJ1-2; no reliable D call. The CDR3 covers 14 residues. V lost 0 bases and J 4 bases, leaving 10 bases between the germline ends. Germline V lookup: CDR1 SGHRS, CDR2 YFSETQ. CDR3 protein: CASSLVDSSYGYTF. DNA of the CDR3: TGCGCCAGCAGCTTGGTGGACTCGAGCTATGGCTACACCTTC.

This sequence joins TRBV4-2 and TRBJ2-3; the match to TRBD2 covers 12 bases. The CDR3 runs 17 residues. J was trimmed by 1 base and V by 0 bases; bases with no gene match: 2. Germline V lookup: CDR1 LGHNA, CDR2 YNFKEQ. This CDR3 reads CASSQDRLAGGTDTQYF. The CDR3 nucleotides read TGTGCCAGCAGCCAAGATCGACTAGCGGGGGGCACAGATACGCAGTATTTT.

This clone has only one observation. Written as DNA, the CDR3 is TGTGCCAGCAGCCCCCAGGGTCCCAAGCCGGGTGAAGCTTTCTTT. It codes for CASSPQGPKPGEAFF. The chain uses TRBV7-9 and TRBJ1-1; maybe TRBD1 (5 bases). Trimming removed 5 bases from V and 7 bases from J, with 20 bases in between. Germline V lookup: CDR1 SEHNR, CDR2 FQNEAQ (reference sequence). The CDR3 runs to 15 residues.

As DNA, the CDR3 is TGTGCCAGCAGCCAAAACGGGAGTGGGGTATCACCCCTCCACTTT. Its protein product is CASSQNGSGVSPLHF. The chain links TRBV7-3 to TRBJ1-6; D is uncertain. The CDR3 consists of 15 residues. Germline CDR1 and CDR2: SGHTA and FQGTGA. Deletions cut 5 bases from V and 10 bases from J, with 18 bases between.

This clone was counted between two and nine times. V gene TRBV19 combines with J gene TRBJ2-1, with D uncertain. Germline loops: CDR1 LNHDA, CDR2 SQIVND (reference sequence). V was shortened by 3 bases and J by 4 bases, with 4 bases between the two germline ends. There are 12 residues in the CDR3. The CDR3 sequence is CASSMGYNEQFF. Here the CDR3 DNA reads TGTGCCAGTAGTATGGGTTACAATGAGCAGTTCTTC.

The CDR3 nucleotides read TGCGCCAGCAGCCCGGGACAGATAAATTCACCCCTCCACTTT. Protein: CASSPGQINSPLHF. The rearrangement uses TRBV5-1 and TRBJ1-6; 7 bases map to TRBD1. The CDR3 spans 14 residues. J lost 7 bases, V lost 4 bases, and 5 bases had no gene match. The germline V gene encodes CDR1 SGHRS and CDR2 YFSETQ.

This sequence joins TRBV6-6 and TRBJ1-1; 9 bases line up with TRBD1. CDR1 and CDR2 from the germline V gene are MNHNY and SVGAGI (reference sequence). The CDR3 is 13 amino acids. V shed 5 bases and J 5 bases; nucleotides not matched to a gene: 3. In DNA form, the CDR3 reads TGTGCCAGCAGTCCGACAGGGGGTACTGAAGCTTTCTTT. This encodes CASSPTGGTEAFF.

The V call is TRBV19, the J call TRBJ2-4; D gene ambiguous. Trimming pared 1 base from V and 0 bases from J, leaving 1 base between. In germline, CDR1 is LNHDA, CDR2 SQIVND (reference sequence). This CDR3 spans 13 amino acids. CDR3 sequence (DNA): TGTGCCAGTAGTATAGCAGCCAAAAACATTCAGTACTTC. Residues: CASSIAAKNIQYF. The full variable domain, in which reference TRBV19 and TRBJ2-4 provide the parts outside the CDR3, is DGGITQSPKYLFRKEGQNVTLSCEQNLNHDAMYWYRQDPGQGLRLIYYSQIVNDFQKGDIAEGYSVSREKKESFPLTVTSAQKNPTAFYLCASSIAAKNIQYFGAGTRLSVL.